The entry below gives a single T cell receptor beta chain sequence along with its context. This sample was included in a study of blood T cell repertoires in COVID-19. Study at large: Samples of COVID-19 (acute and convalescent) were obtained from the United States, Italy and Spain. In each case, the material was cDNA or gDNA derived from T cells, B-cell-depleted T cells, or PBMCs.

The repertoire was sequenced with immunoSEQ multiplex PCR; TCRdb's copy has only in-frame clones and lacks some. Of around 110,000 clones in the sample, 90% were seen once. V lost 0 bases, J lost 5 bases, and 8 bases stayed unmatched. CDR1 and CDR2 from the germline V gene are SGHRS and YFSETQ. The CDR3 has 15 residues. Source material: peripheral blood. This chain joins TRBV5-1 and TRBJ2-7; 7 bases align to TRBD1. This receptor was taken from a human donor with active COVID-19. The donor label of this sample is uncertain. The CDR3 nucleotides are TGCGCCAGCAGCTTGGGACAGGGTGGTAGGAACGAGCAGTACTTC. It codes for CASSLGQGGRNEQYF.